The next 27 T cell receptor beta chains were all read from a single sample in a study of blood T cell repertoires in COVID-19. Clones were read by immunoSEQ multiplex PCR, and TCRdb kept only the in-frame ones, dropping some. The sample lists around 220,000 clones, more than 70% occurring once. Sample: peripheral blood. The receptors derive from a woman between 40 and 50 years old who had recovered from COVID-19.

The gene calls are TRBV6-2 or TRBV6-3 and TRBJ2-5, with D possibly being TRBD2 (5 bases). Germline CDR1 MNHEY, CDR2 SVGEGT. With 4 bases removed from V and 7 bases from J, the gap between germline ends came to 19 bases. The CDR3 totals 15 residues. CDR3 coding DNA: TGTGCCAGCAGTTCCCCGGACTGGGGTTTGGGGACCCAGTACTTC. Translation gives CASSSPDWGLGTQYF.

This clone was seen a single time. A junction boundary mismatches the germline segment, possibly from a read error. The chain carries TRBV28 and TRBJ2-7; weak D call: TRBD2 (5 bases). There are 14 residues in the CDR3. Germline values: CDR1 MDHEN, CDR2 SYDVKM. CDR3 protein: CASSSRPEGRRHLF. DNA for the CDR3: TGTGCCAGCAGCTCCCGACCCGAGGGCCGCAGACATCTCTTC.

The chain couples TRBV19 to TRBJ2-7; TRBD1 matches 9 bases. CDR1 and CDR2 (germline): LNHDA, SQIVND (reference sequence). After removal of 3 bases from V and 3 bases from J, the junction contained 6 bases not matched to a gene. The CDR3 runs to 15 residues. CDR3 nucleotides: TGTGCCAGTAGTATCCAAGGGACAGGGAACTACGAGCAGTACTTC. Protein product: CASSIQGTGNYEQYF.

This chain joins TRBV11-2 and TRBJ2-7; 8 bases match TRBD2. This CDR3 contains 16 residues. Germline V gene lookup returns CDR1 SGHAT and CDR2 FQNNGV. The V segment lost 0 bases and the J segment 0 bases; nucleotides outside the gene matches: 4. The CDR3 loop reads CASSLDLSGSSYEQYF. The CDR3 coding sequence is TGTGCCAGCAGCTTAGATCTAAGCGGGAGCTCCTACGAGCAGTACTTC.

CDR3 amino acids: CSAGRTEEQFF. CDR3 nucleotide sequence: TGCAGCGCTGGGAGGACGGAGGAGCAGTTCTTC. The chain is built from TRBV29-1 and TRBJ2-1, with TRBD2 as a possible D gene (6 bases). The germline V and J ends were trimmed by 7 bases and 10 bases, with 14 bases remaining between them. Germline V lookup: CDR1 SQVTM, CDR2 ANQGSEA. The CDR3 loop spans 11 amino acids.

This clone was detected once. V is TRBV7-2 and J is TRBJ1-6; maybe TRBD1 (6 bases). Germline V gives CDR1 SGHTA, CDR2 FQGNSA. CDR3 size: 15 residues. V was shortened by 7 bases and J by 7 bases, with 17 bases between the two germline ends. CDR3 sequence: CASNPQGRVNSPLHF. CDR3 in DNA: TGTGCCAGCAACCCTCAGGGGCGAGTGAATTCACCCCTCCACTTT. Looking up the rest from reference TRBV7-2 and TRBJ1-6 gives the full variable domain: GAGVSQSPSNKVTEKGKDVELRCDPISGHTALYWYRQSLGQGLEFLIYFQGNSAPDKSGLPSDRFSAERTGGSVSTLTIQRTQQEDSAVYLCASNPQGRVNSPLHFGNGTRLTVT.

In this sample, this clone turned up a few times. The rearrangement joins TRBV27 to TRBJ2-3; D call uncertain. This CDR3 has 13 amino acids. Between the trimmed V and J ends, which lost 7 bases and 6 bases, there was a span of 14 bases. Germline CDR1 and CDR2: MNHEY and SMNVEV (reference sequence). The CDR3 bases are TGTGCCAGCATGGGCCCTTTCAAGGATACGCAGTATTTT. Translated: CASMGPFKDTQYF.

This clone was observed at least ten times. The chain links TRBV4-1 to TRBJ2-3; D possibly corresponds to TRBD2 (6 bases). This CDR3 has 17 amino acids. Deletions cut 4 bases from V and 3 bases from J, with 20 bases between. Germline CDR1 and CDR2: MGHRA and YSYEKL. CDR3 protein: CASSPLFFREQTDTQYF. The CDR3 bases are TGCGCCAGCAGCCCTCTTTTTTTCCGGGAGCAAACAGATACGCAGTATTTT.

The chain links TRBV7-2 to TRBJ2-5; 9 positions agree with TRBD2. CDR1 is SGHTA and CDR2 is FQGNSA in the germline V gene. Germline trimming cut 5 bases from V and 5 bases from J; bases unmatched to any gene: 6. This CDR3 contains 14 residues. The CDR3 DNA is TGTGCCAGCAGCGACGGGACTAGCTGGGAGACCCAGTACTTC. Translation gives CASSDGTSWETQYF.

This chain joins TRBV10-3 and TRBJ2-5, with 7 bases aligning to TRBD1. The CDR3 is 13 residues long. Germline V gene lookup returns CDR1 ENHRY and CDR2 SYGVKD. J lost 4 bases, V lost 6 bases, and 5 bases had no gene match. The CDR3 nucleotides read TGTGCCATCAGCGGGGACAGCACAGAGACCCAGTACTTC. Translation gives CAISGDSTETQYF.

This chain joins TRBV6-5 and TRBJ2-1, with a possible D match to TRBD2 (6 bases). The CDR3 runs to 13 residues. Per germline, CDR1 MNHEY and CDR2 SVGAGI. V lost 7 bases, J lost 6 bases, and 13 bases lay in between. The CDR3, as DNA: TGTGCCAGCACGAGGACTACCCTCAATGAGCAGTTCTTC. Translation gives CASTRTTLNEQFF.

The chain carries TRBV18 and TRBJ1-6; 8 positions match TRBD1. The CDR3 contains 17 residues. Trimming removed 3 bases from V and 2 bases from J; junction bases left unmatched: 6. Germline V lookup: CDR1 KGHSH, CDR2 LQKENI. The CDR3 is CASSPTDRATYNSPLHF. The CDR3 DNA reads as TGTGCCAGCTCACCGACGGACAGGGCCACCTATAATTCACCCCTCCACTTT.

The V gene is TRBV19, the J gene TRBJ2-7; 7 bases align to TRBD1. The CDR3 length is 16 residues. The V segment lost 2 bases and the J segment 1 base; nucleotides outside the gene matches: 8. Germline CDR1 is LNHDA and CDR2 is SQIVND (reference sequence). The DNA for the CDR3 is TGTGCCAGTAGTATATCGTGGGACAGTCCTTCCTACGAGCAGTACTTC. Residues: CASSISWDSPSYEQYF.

This clone appeared a single time. J is TRBJ1-4 and V is TRBV30, with TRBD1 identical over 7 bases. The trim removed 4 bases at V and 7 bases at J, leaving 15 bases unmatched. The CDR3 length is 16 residues. Germline V gives CDR1 GTSNPN, CDR2 SVGIG (reference sequence). The CDR3 DNA reads TGTGCCTGGACCAACCCCGGACAGGCGGAGAGTGAAAAACTGTTTTTT. Encoded protein: CAWTNPGQAESEKLFF.

The V and J genes are TRBV19 and TRBJ1-5, with 8 bases that match TRBD1. The CDR3 extends over 18 amino acids. Unmatched junction bases numbered 12, after V lost 1 base and J lost 4 bases. From germline, CDR1 is LNHDA and CDR2 SQIVND (reference sequence). This CDR3 reads CASSIGGRTGPINQPQHF. CDR3 bases: TGTGCCAGTAGTATAGGGGGGAGGACAGGGCCCATAAATCAGCCCCAGCATTTT.

The chain links TRBV11-3 to TRBJ2-1, with TRBD2 identical over 7 bases. CDR3 size: 16 residues. V lost 0 bases to trimming and J lost 0 bases; unmatched junction nucleotides: 2. Germline V gene data show CDR1 as SGHNT and CDR2 as YENEEA. The DNA for the CDR3 is TGTGCCAGCAGCTTAGAAGCGGGGAGCTCCTACAATGAGCAGTTCTTC. This gives the protein CASSLEAGSSYNEQFF.

The rearrangement links TRBV12-3 or TRBV12-4 to TRBJ2-2, with D unresolved. The CDR3 runs 12 residues. V was shortened by 3 bases and J by 5 bases, with 4 bases between the two germline ends. CDR3 sequence reads: CASSFLTGELFF. The DNA of the CDR3 is TGTGCCAGCAGTTTTCTAACCGGGGAGCTGTTTTTT.

This clone was recorded once. The chain is built from TRBV11-2 and TRBJ2-1; 8 nucleotides match TRBD1. V trimming: 0 bases; J trimming: 4 bases; junction bases outside the gene matches: 5. CDR1 and CDR2 from the germline V gene are SGHAT and FQNNGV. This CDR3 has 16 residues. The CDR3 DNA follows: TGTGCCAGCAGCTTAGATTCCCGACAGGGGTACAATGAGCAGTTCTTC. Its protein product is CASSLDSRQGYNEQFF.

A word on this clone: One junction end disagrees with the germline gene, perhaps due to a read error. The chain couples TRBV7-9 to TRBJ2-1; TRBD1 matches 10 bases. The germline CDR1 and CDR2 sequences are SEHNR and FQNEAQ (reference sequence). This CDR3 contains 15 residues. The CDR3 DNA reads as TGTGCCAGCAGCTTAAAGTCGACAGGGGGCCGTCAAGCCCTCTTC. It specifies CASSLKSTGGRQALF. The full variable domain, rest sourced from reference TRBV7-9 and TRBJ2-1, is DTGVSQNPRHKITKRGQNVTFRCDPISEHNRLYWYRQTLGQGPEFLTYFQNEAQLEKSRLLSDRFSAERPKGSFSTLEIQRTEQGDSAMYLCASSLKSTGGRQALFGPGTRLTVL.

CDR3 sequence (DNA): TGTGCCAGTAGTAGACTAGCGGGAGGAGAAACCGGGGAGCTGTTTTTT. This codes for CASSRLAGGETGELFF. The chain is built from TRBV19 and TRBJ2-2, with 13 bases matching TRBD2. Trimming removed 4 bases from V and 5 bases from J; junction bases left unmatched: 4. The CDR3 sequence is 16 residues long. Germline CDR1 is LNHDA and CDR2 is SQIVND (reference sequence).

This clone was found once. The V call is TRBV11-2, the J call TRBJ2-6; D may be TRBD1 (6 bases). CDR1 and CDR2 (germline): SGHAT, FQNNGV. Trimming left V 5 bases short and J 2 bases short, with 10 bases between. This CDR3 contains 15 residues. DNA of the CDR3: TGTGCCAGCAGCCCAGAGGGGGCTGGGGCCAACGTCCTGACTTTC. The encoded protein is CASSPEGAGANVLTF.

This chain connects TRBV4-3 to TRBJ2-1; 14 bases align to TRBD2. V lost 1 base and J lost 0; bases outside the gene matches: 2. The germline gives CDR1 LGHNA, CDR2 YSLEER. There are 18 residues in the CDR3. In DNA form, the CDR3 reads TGCGCCAGCAGCCAAGGGACTAGCGGGGGGCTCTCCTACAATGAGCAGTTCTTC. Translating gives CASSQGTSGGLSYNEQFF.

The chain combines TRBV2 with TRBJ2-5; 9 nucleotides line up with TRBD1. Germline V lookup: CDR1 SNHLY, CDR2 FYNNEI. V was clipped by 3 bases and J by 5 bases; unmatched bases: 13. The CDR3 extends over 17 amino acids. CDR3: CASSEGLTTGGGETQYF. The DNA of the CDR3 is TGTGCCAGCAGTGAGGGCTTGACTACAGGGGGCGGGGAGACCCAGTACTTC.

The genes are TRBV19 and TRBJ2-2; D unresolved. From germline, CDR1 is LNHDA and CDR2 SQIVND (reference sequence). Trimming shortened V by 1 base and J by 4 bases, and 10 bases separated the two germline ends. This CDR3 has 15 amino acids. The chain's CDR3 is CASSIGDVSTGELFF. The CDR3 DNA follows: TGTGCCAGTAGTATAGGAGATGTGAGCACCGGGGAGCTGTTTTTT.

This chain links TRBV19 with TRBJ2-1; 9 bases map to TRBD2. Germline assignment: CDR1 LNHDA and CDR2 SQIVND (reference sequence). The CDR3 has 14 residues. The junction had 5 bases not matched to a gene; V was cut back by 5 bases and J by 6 bases. The DNA for the CDR3 is TGTGCCAGTAGTCTACTAGCGGGTCCCAATGAGCAGTTCTTC. It yields the protein CASSLLAGPNEQFF.

Only one count was recorded for this clone. The chain uses TRBV7-2 and TRBJ2-7; 9 nucleotides match TRBD1. Germline CDR1 reads SGHTA; CDR2 reads FQGNSA. The CDR3 length is 17 residues. After removal of 3 bases from V and 1 base from J, the junction contained 10 bases not matched to a gene. The CDR3 sequence: CASSFSRVGQGSYEQYF. The CDR3 DNA follows: TGTGCCAGCAGCTTCTCTAGGGTGGGACAGGGTTCCTACGAGCAGTACTTC. Variable domain in full (rest from reference TRBV7-2 and TRBJ2-7): GAGVSQSPSNKVTEKGKDVELRCDPISGHTALYWYRQSLGQGLEFLIYFQGNSAPDKSGLPSDRFSAERTGGSVSTLTIQRTQQEDSAVYLCASSFSRVGQGSYEQYFGPGTRLTVT.

The CDR3 nucleotides are TGTGCCAGCAGTCGCGGGGCGGCATCGGGAAGTGGCTACACCTTC. Encoded protein: CASSRGAASGSGYTF. The gene calls are TRBV6-5 and TRBJ1-2; D is possibly TRBD1 (5 bases). V was cut by 5 bases and J by 7 bases, with 20 bases left in between. Germline V gives CDR1 MNHEY, CDR2 SVGAGI. The CDR3 contains 15 residues.